This TCR beta chain was documented in a study of blood T cell repertoires in COVID-19 (dated by TCRdb to about 2020). Study-level background: Samples covering the acute and convalescent phases of COVID-19 were provided by collaborators in the United States, Italy and Spain. The prospective study material was composed of cDNA or gDNA derived from T cells, B-cell-depleted T cells, or PBMCs. The dataset comprised deeply sampled blood TCRbeta repertoires from subjects exposed to, actively infected with, or recovered from COVID-19. The repertoires were made available in a free public database intended to serve as a resource for research on the immune response to SARS-CoV-2. Samples came from the ongoing ImmuneRACE study (first 160 participants) plus 1,254 subjects from 6 global collaborators. A de-identified subject ID, COVID-19 status, age in years and sex were almost always included in the sample metadata. Where HLA class I and class II types were available, the types were taken from metadata supplied by the sample provider, not from assay-based typing. What the work shows at the level of the full study, not this receptor alone: How much clinical and demographic metadata was included differed by source and by participant, and the metadata was provided uncurated.

The trim is 0 bases for V and 2 bases for J, with a gap of 6 bases between the germline ends. The CDR3 goes from the cysteine to the phenylalanine over 14 residues. Just the 42-base CDR3 DNA is kept, in frame starting at base 1. The germline V gene provides CDR1 SGHRS and CDR2 YFSETQ. Each collaborating institution followed its own protocols to collect whole blood in K2EDTA tubes. For TCRbeta analysis, collaborators shipped samples in one of three forms: frozen whole blood, isolated PBMCs, or DNA extracted from either of those sample types. On this clone: The antigen it recognizes is unknown. Base quality data are lacking; no much larger clone is found one base away.

TCRbeta CDR3 regions were amplified from genomic DNA by means of the immunoSEQ Assay, a bias-controlled multiplex PCR. In the paper's pipeline: The number of nucleated cells in each sample was estimated by amplification of reference gene primers within the assay. To quantify the absolute abundance of each unique TCRbeta CDR3 rearrangement, sequence reads were collapsed and filtered. For each sample, productive Simpson clonality was calculated as the square root of Simpson's diversity index over productive rearrangements. Sourced from immuneACCESS, this table was stored by TCRdb with only in-frame sequences that have V and J called. A share of the clones is absent; for the studies checked, an unresolved V gene accounts for under half, and the remainder has no known explanation. That table furnishes V, J and clone size, whereas the DNA furnished D and trimming. The sample table contains some 300,000 clones; only one count was recorded for approximately 86% of them. 2% to 3% of the sample comes from the top ten.

The sample consisted of peripheral blood. The chain joins TRBV5-1 to TRBJ1-5; the D gene remains uncertain. The sequence was collected from a man aged 18 to 29 with active or convalescent COVID-19. The CDR3 protein sequence reads: CASSLGFGNQPQHF. The nucleotide sequence is given as TGCGCCAGCAGCTTGGGTTTCGGCAATCAGCCCCAGCATTTT.